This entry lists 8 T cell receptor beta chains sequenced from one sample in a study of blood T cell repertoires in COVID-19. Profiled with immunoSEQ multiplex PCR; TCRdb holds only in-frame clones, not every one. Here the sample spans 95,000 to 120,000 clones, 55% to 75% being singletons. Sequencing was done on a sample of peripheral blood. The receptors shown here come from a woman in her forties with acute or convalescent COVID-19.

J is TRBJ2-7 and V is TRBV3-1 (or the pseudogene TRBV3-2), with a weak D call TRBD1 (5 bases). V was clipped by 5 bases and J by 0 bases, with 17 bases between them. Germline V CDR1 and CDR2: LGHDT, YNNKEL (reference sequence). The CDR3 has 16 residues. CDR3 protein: CASSTTSQGSSYEQYF. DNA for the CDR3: TGTGCCAGCAGCACAACATCTCAGGGATCCTCCTACGAGCAGTACTTC.

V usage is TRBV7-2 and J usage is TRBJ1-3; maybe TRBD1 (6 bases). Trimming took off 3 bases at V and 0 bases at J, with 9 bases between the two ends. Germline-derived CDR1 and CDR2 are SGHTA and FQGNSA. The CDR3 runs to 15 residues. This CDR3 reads CASSFDRSSGNTIYF. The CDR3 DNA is TGTGCCAGCAGCTTCGACAGGTCCTCTGGAAACACCATATATTTT.

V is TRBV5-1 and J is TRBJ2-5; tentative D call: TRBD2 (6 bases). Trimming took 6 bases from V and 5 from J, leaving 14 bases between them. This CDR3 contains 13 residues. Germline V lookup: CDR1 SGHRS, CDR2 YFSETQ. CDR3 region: CASNPGLGETQYF. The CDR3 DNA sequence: TGCGCCAGCAACCCGGGACTCGGGGAGACCCAGTACTTC.

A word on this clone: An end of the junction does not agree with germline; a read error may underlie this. CDR3 DNA: TGTGCCAGCAGCCGGGGGGACAGGGAAAACTACGGCTACACCTTC. The encoded protein is CASSRGDRENYGYTF. V gene TRBV5-4 combines with J gene TRBJ1-2, with 9 bases fitting TRBD1. This CDR3 has 15 residues. Germline V gene lookup returns CDR1 SGHNT and CDR2 YYREEE (reference sequence).

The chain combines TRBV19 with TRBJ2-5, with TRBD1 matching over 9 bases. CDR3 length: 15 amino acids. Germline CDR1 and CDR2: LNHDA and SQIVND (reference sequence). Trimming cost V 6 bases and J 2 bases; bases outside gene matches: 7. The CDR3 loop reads CASSPVGTGQETQYF. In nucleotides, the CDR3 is TGTGCCAGTAGCCCAGTGGGGACAGGGCAAGAGACCCAGTACTTC.

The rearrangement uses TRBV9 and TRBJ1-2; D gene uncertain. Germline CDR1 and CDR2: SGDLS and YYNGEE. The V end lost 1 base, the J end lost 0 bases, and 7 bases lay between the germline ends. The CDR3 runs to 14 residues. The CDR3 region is CASSVSVANYGYTF. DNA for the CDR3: TGTGCCAGCAGCGTATCGGTAGCTAACTATGGCTACACCTTC.

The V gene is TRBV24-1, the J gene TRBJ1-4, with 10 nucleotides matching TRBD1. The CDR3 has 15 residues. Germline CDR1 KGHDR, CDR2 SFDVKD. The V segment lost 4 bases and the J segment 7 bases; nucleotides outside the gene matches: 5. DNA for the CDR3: TGTGCCACCAGTGAAGGTCGGACAGGGGGTGAAAAACTGTTTTTT. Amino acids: CATSEGRTGGEKLFF.

In DNA, the CDR3 is TGTGCCAGCATTAACGACCGGGGCACTGAAGCTTTCTTT. It codes for CASINDRGTEAFF. The rearrangement links TRBV28 to TRBJ1-1; the D is unclear. V lost 7 bases and J lost 4, with 13 bases in between. Per the germline V gene, CDR1 is MDHEN and CDR2 is SYDVKM. The CDR3 loop spans 13 amino acids.